This entry lists 8 T cell receptor beta chains sequenced from one sample in a study of T cells in Graves' hyperthyroidism and ophthalmopathy. Template material for amplifying TCR beta CDR3 regions consisted of RNA transcripts. HTBI primers were used for first-round RT-PCR of the TCR CDR3. TCRdb used MiXCR to reprocess the multiplex PCR reads, holding one entry per CDR3 protein. The data hold approximately 530,000 distinct CDR3 sequences, with 15% to 20% observed a single time. Sequenced sample: blood. The receptors derive from a middle-aged man with Graves' ophthalmopathy.

This clonotype was detected a few times. This rearrangement joins TRBV20-1 to TRBJ2-7, with 9 bases that match TRBD2. Germline loops: CDR1 DFQATT, CDR2 SNEGSKA (reference sequence). The CDR3 is 17 residues long. The J segment lost 0 bases and the V segment lost 6 bases, leaving 15 bases of the junction unmatched. The CDR3 spells CSATGGSGRSLSYEQYF. In DNA, the CDR3 is TGCAGTGCAACCGGGGGGAGCGGGAGGTCCCTCTCCTACGAGCAGTACTTC.

In its sample, this clonotype was seen many times. V and J are TRBV18 and TRBJ2-5; tentative D call: TRBD1 (6 bases). V lost 5 bases, J lost 4 bases, and 20 bases lay in between. CDR1 KGHSH and CDR2 LQKENI come from the germline V gene. CDR3 length: 16 residues. CDR3 loop: CASSELTGRTSETQYF. The CDR3 DNA sequence: TGTGCCAGCTCAGAGCTAACAGGGAGAACGTCAGAGACCCAGTACTTC.

This clonotype has only a few counts. The chain combines TRBV28 with TRBJ1-5; no definite D call. Germline CDR1 and CDR2: MDHEN and SYDVKM. V lost 1 base, J lost 4 bases, and 8 bases lay in between. The CDR3 is made up of 14 amino acids. The CDR3 here is CASSLLFGNQPQHF. For the CDR3, the DNA is TGTGCCAGCAGTTTATTGTTCGGTAATCAGCCCCAGCATTTT.

This clonotype was seen only a few times. This chain joins TRBV20-1 and TRBJ2-3, with 9 bases that match TRBD2. Unmatched junction bases numbered 3, after V lost 6 bases and J lost 5 bases. CDR1 and CDR2 (germline): DFQATT, SNEGSKA (reference sequence). The CDR3 runs 12 residues. The CDR3: CSASSGRDTQYF. The CDR3 DNA reads as TGCAGTGCCAGTAGCGGGAGAGATACGCAGTATTTT.

This clonotype came up a few times. The CDR3 reads CASSPRTAKSPYEQYF. For the CDR3, the DNA is TGTGCCAGCAGCCCTCGGACAGCCAAGTCCCCTTACGAGCAGTACTTC. The V and J genes are TRBV7-9 and TRBJ2-7, with D possibly being TRBD1 (6 bases). The CDR3 has 16 residues. V was clipped by 5 bases and J by 4 bases, with 21 bases between them. Germline CDR1 is SEHNR and CDR2 is FQNEAQ (reference sequence).

Points on this clonotype: With a much larger clone just one base away, this may be a read error. CDR3 sequence (DNA): TGTGCCAGCAGCTTAGATAGGCAGGCCGAGCAGTACTTC. Amino acid sequence: CASSLDRQAEQYF. This chain links TRBV11-2 with TRBJ2-7; no clear D gene. Germline CDR1 is SGHAT and CDR2 is FQNNGV. The CDR3 has 13 residues. V lost 0 bases, J lost 6 bases, and 9 bases lay in between. The full variable domain, with the rest looked up from reference TRBV11-2 and TRBJ2-7, is EAGVAQSPRYKIIEKRQSVAFWCNPISGHATLYWYQQILGQGPKLLIQFQNNGVVDDSQLPKDRFSAERLKGVDSTLKIQPAKLEDSAVYLCASSLDRQAEQYFGPGTRLTVT.

The chain has TRBV11-2 and TRBJ2-5; D gene unclear. The V end was cut by 0 bases, the J end by 5 bases, with 7 bases between. Germline CDR1 and CDR2: SGHAT and FQNNGV. The CDR3 is 13 residues long. CDR3 bases: TGTGCCAGCAGCTTAGATCACATTGAGACCCAGTACTTC. Translating gives CASSLDHIETQYF.

This clonotype was found a few times. The rearrangement joins TRBV6-2 or TRBV6-3 to TRBJ1-5; 8 bases match TRBD1. The CDR3 is 13 residues long. The V segment lost 8 bases and the J segment 1 base; nucleotides outside the gene matches: 1. The germline V gene encodes CDR1 MNHEY and CDR2 SVGEGT. The CDR3 nucleotides read TGTGCCAGCCACAGGGGGAGCAATCAGCCCCAGCATTTT. Encoded protein: CASHRGSNQPQHF.